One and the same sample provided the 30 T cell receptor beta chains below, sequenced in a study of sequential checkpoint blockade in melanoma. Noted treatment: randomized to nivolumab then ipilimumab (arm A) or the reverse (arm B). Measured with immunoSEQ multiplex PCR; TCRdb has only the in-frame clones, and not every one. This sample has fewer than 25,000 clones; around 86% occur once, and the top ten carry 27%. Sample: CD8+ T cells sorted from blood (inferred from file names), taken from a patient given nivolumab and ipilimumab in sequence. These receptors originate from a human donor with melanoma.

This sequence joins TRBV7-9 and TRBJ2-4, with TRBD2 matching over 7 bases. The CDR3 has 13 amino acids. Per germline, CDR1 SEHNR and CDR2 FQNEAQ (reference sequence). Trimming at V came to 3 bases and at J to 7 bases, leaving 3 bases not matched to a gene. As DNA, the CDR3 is TGTGCCAGCAGCTTGACTAGCTGGAACATTCAGTACTTC. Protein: CASSLTSWNIQYF.

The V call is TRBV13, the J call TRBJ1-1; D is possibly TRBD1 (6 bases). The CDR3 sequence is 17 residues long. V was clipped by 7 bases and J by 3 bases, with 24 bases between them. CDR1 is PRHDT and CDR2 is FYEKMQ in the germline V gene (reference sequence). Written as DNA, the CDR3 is TGTGCCAGCACCCCCATCACGGGGGGCCCCCTCGACACTGAAGCTTTCTTT. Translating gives CASTPITGGPLDTEAFF. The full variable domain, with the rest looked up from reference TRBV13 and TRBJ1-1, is AAGVIQSPRHLIKEKRETATLKCYPIPRHDTVYWYQQGPGQDPQFLISFYEKMQSDKGSIPDRFSAQQFSDYHSELNMSSLELGDSALYFCASTPITGGPLDTEAFFGQGTRLTVV.

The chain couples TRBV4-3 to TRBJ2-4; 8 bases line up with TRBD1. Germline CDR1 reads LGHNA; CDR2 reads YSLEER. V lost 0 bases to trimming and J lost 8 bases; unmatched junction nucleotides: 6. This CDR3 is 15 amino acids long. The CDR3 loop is CASSQDNAGGYIQYF. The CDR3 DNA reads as TGCGCCAGCAGCCAAGACAACGCAGGGGGCTACATTCAGTACTTC.

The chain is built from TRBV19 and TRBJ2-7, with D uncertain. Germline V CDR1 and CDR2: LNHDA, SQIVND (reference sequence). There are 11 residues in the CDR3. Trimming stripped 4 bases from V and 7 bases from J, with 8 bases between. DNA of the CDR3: TGTGCCAGTAGTAACGGGTGGGAGCAGTACTTC. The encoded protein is CASSNGWEQYF.

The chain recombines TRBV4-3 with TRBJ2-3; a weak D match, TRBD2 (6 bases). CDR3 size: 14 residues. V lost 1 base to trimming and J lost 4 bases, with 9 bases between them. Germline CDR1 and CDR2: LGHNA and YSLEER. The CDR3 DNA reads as TGCGCCAGCAGCCAAGGCCGCGGGGCAGATACGCAGTATTTT. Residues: CASSQGRGADTQYF.

The CDR3 bases are TGTGCCAGCAGTTTCAACAGGGTGAATTGGAATTCACCCCTCCACTTT. Amino acids: CASSFNRVNWNSPLHF. The chain carries TRBV27 and TRBJ1-6, with D tentatively TRBD1 (6 bases). The germline V and J ends were trimmed by 3 bases and 7 bases, with 16 bases remaining between them. The CDR3 covers 16 residues. CDR1 is MNHEY, CDR2 SMNVEV, per germline (reference sequence).

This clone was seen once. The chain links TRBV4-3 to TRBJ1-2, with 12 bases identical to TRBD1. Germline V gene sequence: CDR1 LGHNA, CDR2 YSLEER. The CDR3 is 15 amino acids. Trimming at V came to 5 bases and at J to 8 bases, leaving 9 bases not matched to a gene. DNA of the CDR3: TGCGCCAGCAGCGATCCGGGACAGGGGGCGCGCGGCTACACCTTC. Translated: CASSDPGQGARGYTF.

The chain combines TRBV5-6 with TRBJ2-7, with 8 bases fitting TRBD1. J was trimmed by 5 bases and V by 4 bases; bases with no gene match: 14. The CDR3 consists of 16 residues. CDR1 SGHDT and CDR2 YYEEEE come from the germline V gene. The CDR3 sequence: CASSTNQGALINEQYF. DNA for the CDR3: TGTGCCAGCAGCACGAACCAGGGGGCTCTTATAAACGAGCAGTACTTC.

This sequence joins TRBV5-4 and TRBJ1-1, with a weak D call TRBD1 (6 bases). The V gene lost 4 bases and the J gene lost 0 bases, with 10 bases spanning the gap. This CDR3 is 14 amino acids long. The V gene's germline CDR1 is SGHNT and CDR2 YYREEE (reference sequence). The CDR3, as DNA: TGTGCCAGCAGCCTCAGGGGTCTGAACACTGAAGCTTTCTTT. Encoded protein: CASSLRGLNTEAFF.

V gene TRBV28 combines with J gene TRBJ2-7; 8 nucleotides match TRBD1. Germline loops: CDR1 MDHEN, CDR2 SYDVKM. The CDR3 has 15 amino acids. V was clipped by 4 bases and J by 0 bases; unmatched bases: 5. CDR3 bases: TGTGCCAGCAGTTACGGACAGGGTAGCTCCTACGAGCAGTACTTC. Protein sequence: CASSYGQGSSYEQYF.

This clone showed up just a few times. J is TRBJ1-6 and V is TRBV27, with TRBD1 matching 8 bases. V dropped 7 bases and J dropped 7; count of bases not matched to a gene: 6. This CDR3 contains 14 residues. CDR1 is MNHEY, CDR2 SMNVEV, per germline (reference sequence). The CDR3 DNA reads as TGTGCCAGCACAAGACAGGGGTCGAATTCACCCCTCCACTTT. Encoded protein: CASTRQGSNSPLHF.

The CDR3 sequence: CASSPRTGELSEQYF. The CDR3 coding sequence is TGTGCCAGCTCACCAAGGACGGGGGAATTAAGCGAGCAGTACTTC. This rearrangement joins TRBV18 to TRBJ2-7; D is perhaps TRBD2 (6 bases). Trimming stripped 2 bases from V and 6 bases from J, with 17 bases between. The CDR3 extends over 15 amino acids. The V gene's germline CDR1 is KGHSH and CDR2 LQKENI.

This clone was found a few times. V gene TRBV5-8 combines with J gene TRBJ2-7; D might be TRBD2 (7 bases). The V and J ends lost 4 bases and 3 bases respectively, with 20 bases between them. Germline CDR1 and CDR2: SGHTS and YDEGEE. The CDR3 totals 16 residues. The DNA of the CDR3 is TGTGCCAGCAGCCTTGGGGGGGGCACAGGGAACTACGAGCAGTACTTC. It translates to CASSLGGGTGNYEQYF. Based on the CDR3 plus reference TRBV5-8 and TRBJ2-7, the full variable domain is EAGVTQSPTHLIKTRGQQATLRCSPISGHTSVYWYQQALGLGLQFLLWYDEGEERNRGNFPPRFSGRQFPNYSSELNVNALELEDSALYLCASSLGGGTGNYEQYFGPGTRLTVT.

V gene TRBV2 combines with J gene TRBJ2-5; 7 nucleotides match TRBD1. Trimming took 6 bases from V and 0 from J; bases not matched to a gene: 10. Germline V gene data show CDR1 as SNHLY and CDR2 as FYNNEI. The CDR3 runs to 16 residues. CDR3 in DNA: TGTGCCAGCAGGGTGAGACAGGGTGGGTACCAAGAGACCCAGTACTTC. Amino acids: CASRVRQGGYQETQYF.

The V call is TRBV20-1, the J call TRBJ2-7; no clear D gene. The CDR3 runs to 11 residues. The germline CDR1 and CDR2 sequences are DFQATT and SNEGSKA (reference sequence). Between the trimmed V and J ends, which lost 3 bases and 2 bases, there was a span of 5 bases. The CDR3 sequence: CSASIAYEQYF. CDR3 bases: TGCAGTGCTAGTATCGCCTACGAGCAGTACTTC.

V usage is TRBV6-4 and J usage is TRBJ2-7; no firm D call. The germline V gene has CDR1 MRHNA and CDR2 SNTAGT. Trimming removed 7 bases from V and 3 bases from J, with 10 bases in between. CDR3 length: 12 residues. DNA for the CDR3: TGTGCCAGCACCCTTGGGCACTACGAGCAGTACTTC. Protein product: CASTLGHYEQYF.

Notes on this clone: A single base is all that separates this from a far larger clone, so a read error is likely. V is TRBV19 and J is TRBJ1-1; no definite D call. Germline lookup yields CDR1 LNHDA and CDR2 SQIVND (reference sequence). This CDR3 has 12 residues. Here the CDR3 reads CAGSIARTEAFF. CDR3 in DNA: TGTGCCGGTAGTATCGCGAGGACTGAAGCTTTCTTT.

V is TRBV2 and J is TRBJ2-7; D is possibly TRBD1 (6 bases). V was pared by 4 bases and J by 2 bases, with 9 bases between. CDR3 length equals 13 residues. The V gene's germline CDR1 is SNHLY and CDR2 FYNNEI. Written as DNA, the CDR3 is TGTGCCAGCAGTGCTTCAGGGGCCTACGAGCAGTACTTC. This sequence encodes CASSASGAYEQYF.

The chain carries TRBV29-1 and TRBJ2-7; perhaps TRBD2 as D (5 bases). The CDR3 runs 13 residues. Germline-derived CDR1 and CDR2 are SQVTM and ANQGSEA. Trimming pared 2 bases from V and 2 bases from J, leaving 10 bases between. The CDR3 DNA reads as TGCAGCGTTGAACTCGCGGGCCCCTACGAGCAGTACTTC. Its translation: CSVELAGPYEQYF.

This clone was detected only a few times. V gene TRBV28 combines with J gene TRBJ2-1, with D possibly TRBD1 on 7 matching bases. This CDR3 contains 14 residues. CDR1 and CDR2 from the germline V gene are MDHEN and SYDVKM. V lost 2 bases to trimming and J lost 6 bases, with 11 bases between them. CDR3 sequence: CASSLAGGTNEQFF. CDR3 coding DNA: TGTGCCAGCAGTTTAGCAGGGGGGACCAATGAGCAGTTCTTC.

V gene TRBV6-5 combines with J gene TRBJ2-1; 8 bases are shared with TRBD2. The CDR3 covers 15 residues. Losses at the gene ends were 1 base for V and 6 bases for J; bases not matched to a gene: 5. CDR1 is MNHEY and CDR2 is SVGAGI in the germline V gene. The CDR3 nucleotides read TGTGCCAGCAGTTACTACGGGGGGACTAGCAATGAGCAGTTCTTC. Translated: CASSYYGGTSNEQFF.

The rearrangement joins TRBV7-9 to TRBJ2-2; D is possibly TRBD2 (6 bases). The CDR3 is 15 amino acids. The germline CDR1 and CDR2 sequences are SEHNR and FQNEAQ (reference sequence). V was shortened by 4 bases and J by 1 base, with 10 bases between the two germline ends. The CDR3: CASSWAGMNTGELFF. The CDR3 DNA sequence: TGTGCCAGCAGCTGGGCGGGGATGAACACCGGGGAGCTGTTTTTT. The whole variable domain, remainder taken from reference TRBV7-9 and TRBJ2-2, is DTGVSQNPRHKITKRGQNVTFRCDPISEHNRLYWYRQTLGQGPEFLTYFQNEAQLEKSRLLSDRFSAERPKGSFSTLEIQRTEQGDSAMYLCASSWAGMNTGELFFGEGSRLTVL.

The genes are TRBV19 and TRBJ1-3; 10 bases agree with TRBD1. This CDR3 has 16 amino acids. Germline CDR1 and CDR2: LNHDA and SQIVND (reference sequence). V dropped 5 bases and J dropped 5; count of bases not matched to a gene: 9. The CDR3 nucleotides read TGTGCCAGTAGTTTCCCCGGGACAGGGGATCGAAACACCATATATTTT. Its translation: CASSFPGTGDRNTIYF.

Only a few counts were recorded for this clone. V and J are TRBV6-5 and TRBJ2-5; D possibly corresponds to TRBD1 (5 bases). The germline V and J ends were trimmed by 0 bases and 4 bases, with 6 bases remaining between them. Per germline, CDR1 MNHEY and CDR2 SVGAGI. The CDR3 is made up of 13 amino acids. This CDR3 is CASSYSGAETQYF. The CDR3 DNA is TGTGCCAGCAGTTACTCAGGGGCAGAGACCCAGTACTTC.

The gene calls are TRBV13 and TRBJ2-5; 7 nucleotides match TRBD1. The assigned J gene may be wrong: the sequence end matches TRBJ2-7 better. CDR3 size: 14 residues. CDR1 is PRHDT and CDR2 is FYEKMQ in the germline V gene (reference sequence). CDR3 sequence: CASSLGGQTYEQYF. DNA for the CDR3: TGTGCCAGCAGCTTAGGGGGACAGACCTACGAGCAGTACTTC.

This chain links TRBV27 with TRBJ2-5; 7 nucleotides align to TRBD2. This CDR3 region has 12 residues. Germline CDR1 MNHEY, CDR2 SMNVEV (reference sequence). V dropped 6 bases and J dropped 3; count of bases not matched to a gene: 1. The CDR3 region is CASSGTKETQYF. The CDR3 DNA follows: TGTGCCAGCAGCGGGACTAAAGAGACCCAGTACTTC.

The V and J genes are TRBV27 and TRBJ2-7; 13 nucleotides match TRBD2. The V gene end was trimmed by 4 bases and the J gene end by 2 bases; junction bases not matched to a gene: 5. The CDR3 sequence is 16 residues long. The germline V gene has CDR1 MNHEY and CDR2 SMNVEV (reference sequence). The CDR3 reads CASSSSGTSGTYEQYF. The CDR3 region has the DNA TGTGCCAGCAGTTCCTCCGGGACTAGCGGGACCTACGAGCAGTACTTC.

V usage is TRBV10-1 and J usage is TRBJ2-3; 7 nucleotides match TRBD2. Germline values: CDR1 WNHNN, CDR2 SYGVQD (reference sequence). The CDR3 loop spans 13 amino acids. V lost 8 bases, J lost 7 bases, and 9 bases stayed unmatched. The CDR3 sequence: CASGSREDYTQYF. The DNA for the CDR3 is TGCGCCAGCGGATCCCGGGAGGACTATACGCAGTATTTT.

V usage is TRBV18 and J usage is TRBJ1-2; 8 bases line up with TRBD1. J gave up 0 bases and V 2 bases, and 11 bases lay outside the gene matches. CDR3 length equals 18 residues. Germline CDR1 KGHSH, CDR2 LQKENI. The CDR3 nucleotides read TGTGCCAGCTCACCAACCTTTGGACAGGGCGAAGCTAACTATGGCTACACCTTC. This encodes CASSPTFGQGEANYGYTF.

CDR3 sequence (DNA): TGTGCCAGCAGCTTACGGACAGGGGGCTACGAGCAGTACTTC. Protein sequence: CASSLRTGGYEQYF. The rearrangement links TRBV7-9 to TRBJ2-7; 10 bases are shared with TRBD1. The CDR3 has 14 amino acids. CDR1 SEHNR and CDR2 FQNEAQ come from the germline V gene (reference sequence). V lost 2 bases to trimming and J lost 3 bases; unmatched junction nucleotides: 1.